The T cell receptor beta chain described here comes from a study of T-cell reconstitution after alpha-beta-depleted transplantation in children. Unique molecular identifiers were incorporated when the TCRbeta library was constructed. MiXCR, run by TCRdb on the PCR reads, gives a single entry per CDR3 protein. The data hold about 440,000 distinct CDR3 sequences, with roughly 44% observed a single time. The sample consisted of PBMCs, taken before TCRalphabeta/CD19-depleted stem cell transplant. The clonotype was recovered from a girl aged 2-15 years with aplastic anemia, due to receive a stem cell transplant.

The CDR3 coding sequence is TGTGCCAGCAGTTCGGGACTGGATTACAATGAGCAGTTCTTC. It codes for CASSSGLDYNEQFF. The genes are TRBV12-3 or TRBV12-4 and TRBJ2-1, with TRBD2 as a possible D gene (6 bases). The CDR3 spans 14 residues. The V end lost 4 bases, the J end lost 4 bases, and 11 bases lay between the germline ends.